The entry below gives a single T cell receptor (beta chain) sequence along with its context. What it recognizes is unknown. The data are from a study of blood T cells in healthy people across ages. At least 6 million PBMCs were isolated per sample. Germline CDR1 and CDR2: SGHVS and FQNEAQ. The CDR3 runs to 16 residues. Trimming took 0 bases from V and 5 from J; bases not matched to a gene: 5. Findings and caveats of the study: When one million T cells were used, diversity estimates were thought to be underestimates. Strongly correlated with naive T cell percentage was TCR beta diversity.

The authors ran a second PCR of roughly 7 to 11 cycles using a sample-barcoded 5' primer and a J-beta primer mix. Carrying 12 random nucleotides, a template-switch adaptor labeled each individual cDNA molecule. TCRdb reprocessed the 5' RACE reads with MiXCR, giving one entry per CDR3 protein. The profile shows just over 800,000 distinct CDR3 sequences, around two thirds of them singletons. The sequence was collected from a young man in good health. This chain links TRBV7-8 with TRBJ2-3; 10 bases line up with TRBD2. Sequencing was performed on blood. The CDR3 sequence: CASSLAIAGGGDTQYF. The CDR3 DNA is TGTGCCAGCAGCTTAGCGATAGCGGGAGGCGGAGATACGCAGTATTTT.